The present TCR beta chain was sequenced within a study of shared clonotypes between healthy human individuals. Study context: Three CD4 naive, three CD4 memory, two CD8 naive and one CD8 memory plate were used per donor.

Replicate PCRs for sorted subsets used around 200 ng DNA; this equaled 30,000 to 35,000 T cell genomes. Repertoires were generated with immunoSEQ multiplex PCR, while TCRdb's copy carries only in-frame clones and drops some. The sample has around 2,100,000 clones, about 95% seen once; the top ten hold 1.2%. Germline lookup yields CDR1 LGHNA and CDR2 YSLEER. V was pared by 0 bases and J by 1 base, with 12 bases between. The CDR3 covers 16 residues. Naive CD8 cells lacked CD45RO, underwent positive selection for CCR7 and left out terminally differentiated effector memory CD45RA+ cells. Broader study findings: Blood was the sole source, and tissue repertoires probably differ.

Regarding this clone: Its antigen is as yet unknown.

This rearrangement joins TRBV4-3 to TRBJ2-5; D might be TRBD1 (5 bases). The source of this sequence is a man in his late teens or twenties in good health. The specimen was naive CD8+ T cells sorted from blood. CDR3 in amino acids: CASSQDRQSFQETQYF. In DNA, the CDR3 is TGCGCCAGCAGCCAAGATAGACAGTCCTTCCAAGAGACCCAGTACTTC.